A single sample is the source of the 27 T cell receptor beta chains below, sequenced in a study of T cells in Graves' hyperthyroidism and ophthalmopathy. Researchers amplified the TCR beta CDR3 regions from RNA transcripts. TCR CDR3 underwent first-round RT-PCR with the HTBI primer set. TCRdb independently ran MiXCR on the multiplex PCR reads; one entry per CDR3 protein. This repertoire shows 650,000 to 800,000 distinct CDR3 sequences, 45% found once; its top ten account for about 7%. The material sequenced was peripheral blood or thyroid tissue (not recorded which). The origin of the receptors is an adult man with Graves' disease, either hyperthyroidism or ophthalmopathy (not recorded which).

This clonotype has only a few counts. The V call is TRBV2, the J call TRBJ2-7; D gene uncertain. The CDR3 extends over 16 amino acids. The germline V and J ends were trimmed by 6 bases and 0 bases, with 18 bases remaining between them. CDR1 is SNHLY and CDR2 is FYNNEI in the germline V gene. CDR3 coding DNA: TGTGCCAGCAGCCTCCCCGCGGCGGCGAGCTCCTACGAGCAGTACTTC. This gives the protein CASSLPAAASSYEQYF.

V gene TRBV13 combines with J gene TRBJ1-1; 7 positions match TRBD1. Germline loops: CDR1 PRHDT, CDR2 FYEKMQ (reference sequence). CDR3 length: 14 amino acids. V gave up 4 bases and J gave up 4 bases; unmatched junction bases: 6. CDR3 sequence reads: CASSSSGTATEAFF. CDR3 DNA sequence: TGTGCCAGCAGCTCGAGCGGGACAGCCACTGAAGCTTTCTTT.

The V call is TRBV15, the J call TRBJ2-7, with 15 positions matching TRBD2. The better agreement between TRBJ2-1 and the DNA end casts doubt on the J call. CDR1 is LNHNV and CDR2 is YYDKDF in the germline V gene (reference sequence). The CDR3 has 15 residues. The CDR3, as DNA: TGTGCCACCAGCAGTGGACTAGCGGGGGGGAATGAGCAGTTCTTC. Translation gives CATSSGLAGGNEQFF.

The chain uses TRBV15 and TRBJ1-1, with 12 positions matching TRBD1. Unmatched junction bases numbered 13, after V lost 6 bases and J lost 2 bases. Germline lookup yields CDR1 LNHNV and CDR2 YYDKDF (reference sequence). This CDR3 contains 18 residues. The CDR3 here is CATRTGDRGRLGNTEAFF. CDR3 in DNA: TGTGCCACCAGAACCGGGGACAGGGGGCGCCTGGGAAACACTGAAGCTTTCTTT.

The V and J genes are TRBV7-2 and TRBJ2-5; D perhaps matches TRBD2 (6 bases). With 5 bases removed from V and 4 bases from J, the gap between germline ends came to 20 bases. Germline CDR1 is SGHTA and CDR2 is FQGNSA. This CDR3 region has 16 residues. The CDR3 DNA sequence: TGTGCCAGCAGCCCAAGACTAGTCCTAAGGGGAGAGACCCAGTACTTC. Its protein is CASSPRLVLRGETQYF.

This clonotype was observed a few times. Relative to the germline gene, one junction end is altered; a read error may explain this. The chain is built from TRBV7-8 and TRBJ2-7, with D perhaps TRBD2 (5 bases). This CDR3 has 13 amino acids. The germline gives CDR1 SGHVS, CDR2 FQNEAQ. DNA of the CDR3: TGCGCCAGCATCAACCAGCGGAGGTACGAGCAGTACTTC. Its protein is CASINQRRYEQYF.

On this clonotype: The junction differs from germline at one of its ends, possibly a read error. V gene TRBV10-3 combines with J gene TRBJ2-5; 8 bases match TRBD2. The length of the CDR3 is 15 residues. Germline assignment: CDR1 ENHRY and CDR2 SYGVKD. CDR3 loop: CASSVASGGQETQYF. DNA of the CDR3: TGTGCCAGCAGTGTTGCCAGCGGGGGCCAAGAGACCCAGTACTTC.

The rearrangement links TRBV11-2 to TRBJ1-2; 9 nucleotides match TRBD1. There are 14 residues in the CDR3. CDR1 and CDR2 (germline): SGHAT, FQNNGV. Trimming removed 8 bases from V and 5 bases from J; junction bases left unmatched: 9. CDR3 residues: CASADRTGVYGYTF. The CDR3 DNA sequence: TGTGCCAGCGCCGATCGGACAGGGGTTTATGGCTACACCTTC.

Points on this clonotype: The conserved final phenylalanine or tryptophan is absent from the CDR3, which likely points to a read error. The chain uses TRBV5-1 and TRBJ1-1, with 8 nucleotides matching TRBD1. Losses at the gene ends were 4 bases for V and 2 bases for J; bases not matched to a gene: 4. The CDR3 runs 14 residues. CDR1 SGHRS and CDR2 YFSETQ come from the germline V gene. In nucleotides, the CDR3 is TGCGCCAGCAGCGTCGACAGGGGAAACACTGAAGCTTTCCTT. Protein product: CASSVDRGNTEAFL.

This clonotype was detected only a few times. The chain uses TRBV5-1 and TRBJ2-5; 7 bases are shared with TRBD1. Unmatched junction bases numbered 5, after V lost 2 bases and J lost 4 bases. This CDR3 region has 14 residues. Germline assignment: CDR1 SGHRS and CDR2 YFSETQ. In DNA, the CDR3 is TGCGCCAGCAGCTTAGACAGGGTAGGAGAGACCCAGTACTTC. It encodes CASSLDRVGETQYF.

This chain connects TRBV29-1 to TRBJ2-5, with 9 bases identical to TRBD1. Germline CDR1 SQVTM, CDR2 ANQGSEA. The V gene end was trimmed by 7 bases and the J gene end by 3 bases; junction bases not matched to a gene: 0. The CDR3 sequence is 11 residues long. CDR3 nucleotide sequence: TGCAGCGGGACAGGGGAAGAGACCCAGTACTTC. Its protein product is CSGTGEETQYF.

V and J are TRBV9 and TRBJ1-1; weak D call: TRBD1 (5 bases). CDR3 size: 14 residues. Trimming shortened V by 4 bases and J by 4 bases, and 14 bases separated the two germline ends. Germline values: CDR1 SGDLS, CDR2 YYNGEE. The CDR3 region has the DNA TGTGCCAGCAGCCCACATTTTAGGGGCACTGAAGCTTTCTTT. It encodes CASSPHFRGTEAFF.

V is TRBV2 and J is TRBJ1-2, with 7 bases identical to TRBD1. This CDR3 has 13 amino acids. V dropped 3 bases and J dropped 5; count of bases not matched to a gene: 3. Germline V gene data show CDR1 as SNHLY and CDR2 as FYNNEI. The CDR3 DNA follows: TGTGCCAGCAGTGACGTCAGGGGGTATGGCTACACCTTC. The encoded protein is CASSDVRGYGYTF.

As to this clonotype: The junction departs from germline at one end; a sequencing error may be responsible. The V call is TRBV7-2, the J call TRBJ2-6; possibly TRBD1 for D (5 bases). CDR3 length: 11 residues. Germline CDR1 and CDR2: SGHTA and FQGNSA. This chain's CDR3 is CASSPPTEEAF. CDR3 DNA sequence: TGTGCCAGCAGCCCACCGACAGAGGAAGCTTTC.

V and J are TRBV7-9 and TRBJ2-7; tentative D call: TRBD1 (5 bases). The CDR3 contains 14 residues. Trimming left V 5 bases short and J 3 bases short, with 14 bases between. Germline CDR1 is SEHNR and CDR2 is FQNEAQ (reference sequence). DNA for the CDR3: TGTGCCAGCAGCACCCGACAGAATGGCTACGAGCAGTACTTC. It is translated as CASSTRQNGYEQYF.

There are a few counts of this clonotype. The chain links TRBV29-1 to TRBJ2-7; 15 bases are shared with TRBD2. The J segment lost 5 bases and the V segment lost 6 bases, leaving 11 bases of the junction unmatched. The CDR3 runs to 16 residues. Looked up from germline, CDR1 is SQVTM and CDR2 is ANQGSEA. CDR3 nucleotide sequence: TGCAGCGTCGGGGGACTAGCGGGGGGTCCCAACCACGAGCAGTACTTC. Encoded protein: CSVGGLAGGPNHEQYF.

V and J are TRBV10-3 and TRBJ1-1; possible D gene TRBD1, 6 bases. Germline CDR1 is ENHRY and CDR2 is SYGVKD. There are 14 residues in the CDR3. Deletions cut 7 bases from V and 6 bases from J, with 18 bases between. The CDR3 region has the DNA TGTGCCATCACCGGGAGCTGGGGGGCGTCTGAAGCTTTCTTT. Translating gives CAITGSWGASEAFF.

Concerning this clonotype itself: The junction does not match germline at one end; this may be a read error. The rearrangement links TRBV7-9 to TRBJ2-7; possibly TRBD1 for D (6 bases). The CDR3 has 14 amino acids. CDR1 and CDR2 (germline): SEHNR, FQNEAQ (reference sequence). The CDR3 region is CASKNRDTAYEQYF. CDR3 DNA: TGCGCCAGCAAAAACCGGGACACCGCATACGAGCAGTACTTC.

Remarks on this clonotype: This may arise from a read error, as a much more abundant clone is one base away. The V and J genes are TRBV2 and TRBJ1-2; possible D gene TRBD1, 6 bases. The CDR3 has 13 amino acids. Germline V gene sequence: CDR1 SNHLY, CDR2 FYNNEI. The CDR3 DNA sequence: TGTGCCGGCAGTGGGACAAGAACCTATGGCTACACCTTC. Its protein is CAGSGTRTYGYTF.

This clonotype was seen more than once but under ten times. This rearrangement joins TRBV20-1 to TRBJ2-5; no reliable D call. The CDR3 runs 14 residues. CDR1 and CDR2 (germline): DFQATT, SNEGSKA (reference sequence). V dropped 3 bases and J dropped 8 bases, with 19 bases sitting between them. The CDR3 DNA follows: TGCAGTGCTAGCGACCGGACCATATCAAGAACCCAGTACTTC. Translated, it gives CSASDRTISRTQYF.

This clonotype has ten or more counts. The gene calls are TRBV7-9 and TRBJ1-1; no reliable D call. V gave up 5 bases and J gave up 1 base, with 11 bases separating them. Germline values: CDR1 SEHNR, CDR2 FQNEAQ (reference sequence). This CDR3 region has 14 residues. The CDR3 reads CASSPRAGNTEAFF. Written as DNA, the CDR3 is TGTGCCAGCAGCCCCCGGGCCGGGAACACTGAAGCTTTCTTT.

The chain employs TRBV25-1 and TRBJ1-1, with D possibly being TRBD1 (6 bases). The CDR3 runs to 15 residues. Trimming took 1 base from V and 5 from J, leaving 14 bases between them. The germline V gene encodes CDR1 MGHDK and CDR2 SYGVNS. The CDR3 DNA sequence: TGTGCCAGCAGTGAATCTACAGGGCTAGGAACTGAAGCTTTCTTT. It specifies CASSESTGLGTEAFF.

The gene calls are TRBV29-1 and TRBJ1-2; D gene uncertain. Trimming removed 7 bases at V and 2 bases at J, with 14 bases between. The CDR3 spans 13 residues. Germline V gene lookup returns CDR1 SQVTM and CDR2 ANQGSEA. As DNA, the CDR3 is TGCAGCGCCGGGGAGTTAGCGAACTATGGCTACACCTTC. The encoded protein is CSAGELANYGYTF.

This clonotype turned up a few times. This chain links TRBV5-1 with TRBJ1-1; the match to TRBD1 covers 8 bases. The length of the CDR3 is 17 residues. Germline loops: CDR1 SGHRS, CDR2 YFSETQ. Trimming removed 0 bases from V and 0 bases from J; junction bases left unmatched: 7. The CDR3 coding sequence is TGCGCCAGCAGCTTGGTCTTCCGGGGACAGGTGAACACTGAAGCTTTCTTT. Its protein product is CASSLVFRGQVNTEAFF.

The chain links TRBV7-9 to TRBJ2-7; D uncertain. Germline CDR1 SEHNR, CDR2 FQNEAQ (reference sequence). The V and J ends lost 5 bases and 2 bases respectively, with 16 bases between them. This CDR3 has 15 residues. The CDR3 region is CASSTRPGYAYEQYF. CDR3 nucleotides: TGTGCCAGCAGCACGAGACCGGGCTACGCCTACGAGCAGTACTTC.

CDR3 sequence reads: CASSQALTSGVVEQYF. The CDR3 DNA is TGTGCCAGCAGCCAAGCATTGACTAGCGGGGTGGTCGAGCAGTACTTC. This chain joins TRBV25-1 and TRBJ2-7, with 11 bases identical to TRBD2. The CDR3 spans 16 residues. Trimming cost V 6 bases and J 6 bases; bases outside gene matches: 13. The germline V gene has CDR1 MGHDK and CDR2 SYGVNS.

This clonotype was seen only a few times. The V call is TRBV9, the J call TRBJ1-1; the D gene is possibly TRBD1 (5 bases). Germline CDR1 and CDR2: SGDLS and YYNGEE. The CDR3 totals 15 residues. V shed 4 bases and J shed 4 bases, with 17 bases lying between them. CDR3 nucleotides: TGTGCCAGCAGCTTAGGGGCGGGGATGGGCACTGAAGCTTTCTTT. Amino acid sequence: CASSLGAGMGTEAFF. The full variable domain, with the rest looked up from reference TRBV9 and TRBJ1-1, is DSGVTQTPKHLITATGQRVTLRCSPRSGDLSVYWYQQSLDQGLQFLIQYYNGEERAKGNILERFSAQQFPDLHSELNLSSLELGDSALYFCASSLGAGMGTEAFFGQGTRLTVV.